This T cell receptor (beta chain) was profiled in a study of blood T cell repertoires in COVID-19. Looking at the study overall: COVID-19 samples from acute and convalescent phases originated in the United States, Italy and Spain. PBMCs, B-cell-depleted T cells, or T cells were the source of the cDNA or gDNA that made up the material.

Unmatched junction bases numbered 10, after V lost 0 bases and J lost 8 bases. In germline, CDR1 is MNHNS, CDR2 SASEGT. This CDR3 spans 16 amino acids. Original processing methods: Reference gene primer amplification yielded estimated nucleated cell counts. The assay was immunoSEQ multiplex PCR, and TCRdb's table has in-frame clones only and misses some. V, J and clone size are taken as reported in that table, and D and trimming were inferred from the DNA itself. Among more than 85,000 clones listed, 70% to 85% were seen once. The clonotype originates from a woman older than 75 with active or convalescent COVID-19. Sequencing used peripheral blood. V and J are TRBV6-1 and TRBJ2-1; TRBD2 aligns across 7 bases. CDR3 sequence reads: CASSEAPWGGMDEQFF. Here the CDR3 DNA reads TGTGCCAGCAGTGAAGCCCCATGGGGGGGAATGGATGAGCAGTTCTTC.